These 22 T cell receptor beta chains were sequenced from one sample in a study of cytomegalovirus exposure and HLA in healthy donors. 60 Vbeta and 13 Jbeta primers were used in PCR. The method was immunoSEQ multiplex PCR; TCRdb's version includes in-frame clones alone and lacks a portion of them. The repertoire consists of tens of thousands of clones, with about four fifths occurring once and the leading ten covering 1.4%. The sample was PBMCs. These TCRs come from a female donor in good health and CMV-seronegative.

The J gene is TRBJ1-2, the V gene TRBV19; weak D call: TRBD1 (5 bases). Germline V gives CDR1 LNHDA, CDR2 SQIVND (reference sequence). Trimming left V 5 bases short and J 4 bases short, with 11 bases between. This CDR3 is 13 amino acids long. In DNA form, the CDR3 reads TGTGCCAGTAGTCCAGGGAGGGCCTATGGCTACACCTTC. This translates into CASSPGRAYGYTF.

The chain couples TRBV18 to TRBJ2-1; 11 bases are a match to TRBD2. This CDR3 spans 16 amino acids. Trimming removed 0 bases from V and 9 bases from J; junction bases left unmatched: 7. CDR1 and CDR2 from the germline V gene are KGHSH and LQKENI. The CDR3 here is CASSPPGLAVMGEQFF. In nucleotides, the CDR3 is TGTGCCAGCTCACCACCGGGACTAGCGGTGATGGGTGAGCAGTTCTTC.

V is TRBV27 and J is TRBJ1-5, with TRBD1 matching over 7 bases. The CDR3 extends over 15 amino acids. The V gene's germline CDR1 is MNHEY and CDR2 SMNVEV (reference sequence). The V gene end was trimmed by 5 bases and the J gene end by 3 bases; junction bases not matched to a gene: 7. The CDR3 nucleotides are TGTGCCAGCAGTACCAACGGACAGGCCAATCAGCCCCAGCATTTT. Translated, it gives CASSTNGQANQPQHF.

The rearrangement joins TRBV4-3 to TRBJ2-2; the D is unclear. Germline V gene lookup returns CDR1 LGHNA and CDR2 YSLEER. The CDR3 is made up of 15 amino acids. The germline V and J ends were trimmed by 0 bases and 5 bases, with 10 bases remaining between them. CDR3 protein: CASSQESELTGELFF. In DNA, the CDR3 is TGCGCCAGCAGCCAAGAGTCCGAGTTAACCGGGGAGCTGTTTTTT.

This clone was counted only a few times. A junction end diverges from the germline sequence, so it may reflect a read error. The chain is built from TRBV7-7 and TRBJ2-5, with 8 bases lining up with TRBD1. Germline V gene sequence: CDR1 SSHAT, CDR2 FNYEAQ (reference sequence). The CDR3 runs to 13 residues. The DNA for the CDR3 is TGTGCTAGCAGCAGGGGGCTGGAGGAGACCCAGTACTTC. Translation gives CASSRGLEETQYF.

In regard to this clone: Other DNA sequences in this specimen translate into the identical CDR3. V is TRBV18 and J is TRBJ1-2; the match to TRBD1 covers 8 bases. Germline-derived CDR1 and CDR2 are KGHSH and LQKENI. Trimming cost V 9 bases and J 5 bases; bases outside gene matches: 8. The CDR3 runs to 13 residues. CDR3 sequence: CASSRGQDYGYTF. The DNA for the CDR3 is TGTGCCAGTTCCAGGGGACAGGATTATGGCTACACCTTC.

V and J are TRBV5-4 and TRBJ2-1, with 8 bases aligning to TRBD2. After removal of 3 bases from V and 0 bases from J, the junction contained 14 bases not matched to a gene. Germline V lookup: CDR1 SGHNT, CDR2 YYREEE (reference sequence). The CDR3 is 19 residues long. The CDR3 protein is CASSWGGGGPASSYNEQFF. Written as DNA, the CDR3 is TGTGCCAGCAGCTGGGGGGGCGGGGGGCCCGCGAGCTCCTACAATGAGCAGTTCTTC.

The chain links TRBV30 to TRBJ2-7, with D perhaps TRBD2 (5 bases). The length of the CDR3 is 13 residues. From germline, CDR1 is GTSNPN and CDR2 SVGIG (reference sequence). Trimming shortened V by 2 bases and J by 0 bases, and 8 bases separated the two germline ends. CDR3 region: CAWSSGNSYEQYF. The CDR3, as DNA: TGTGCCTGGAGTTCCGGGAACTCCTACGAGCAGTACTTC.

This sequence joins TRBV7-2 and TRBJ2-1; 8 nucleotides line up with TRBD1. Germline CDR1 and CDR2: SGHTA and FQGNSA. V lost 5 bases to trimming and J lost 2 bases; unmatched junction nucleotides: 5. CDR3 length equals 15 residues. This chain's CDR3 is CASSRTGGPYNEQFF. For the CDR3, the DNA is TGTGCCAGCAGCCGCACAGGGGGGCCCTACAATGAGCAGTTCTTC. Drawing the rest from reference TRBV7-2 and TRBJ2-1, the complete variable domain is GAGVSQSPSNKVTEKGKDVELRCDPISGHTALYWYRQSLGQGLEFLIYFQGNSAPDKSGLPSDRFSAERTGGSVSTLTIQRTQQEDSAVYLCASSRTGGPYNEQFFGPGTRLTVL.

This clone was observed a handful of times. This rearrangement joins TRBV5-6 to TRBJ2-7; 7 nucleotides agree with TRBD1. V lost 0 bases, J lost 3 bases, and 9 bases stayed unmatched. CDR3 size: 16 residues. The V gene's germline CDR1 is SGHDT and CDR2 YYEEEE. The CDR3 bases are TGTGCCAGCAGCTTGGGGACAGGAGAGGGTCTCTACGAGCAGTACTTC. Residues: CASSLGTGEGLYEQYF. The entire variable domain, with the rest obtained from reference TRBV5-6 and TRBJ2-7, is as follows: DAGVTQSPTHLIKTRGQQVTLRCSPKSGHDTVSWYQQALGQGPQFIFQYYEEEERQRGNFPDRFSGHQFPNYSSELNVNALLLGDSALYLCASSLGTGEGLYEQYFGPGTRLTVT.

CDR3 sequence reads: CASSLTLQYSGANVLTF. The CDR3 DNA follows: TGTGCCAGCAGCTTAACCCTCCAGTACTCTGGGGCCAACGTCCTGACTTTC. The J gene is TRBJ2-6, the V gene TRBV7-3; D gene unclear. Germline V gene lookup returns CDR1 SGHTA and CDR2 FQGTGA. The CDR3 loop spans 17 amino acids. With 0 bases removed from V and 0 bases from J, the gap between germline ends came to 9 bases.

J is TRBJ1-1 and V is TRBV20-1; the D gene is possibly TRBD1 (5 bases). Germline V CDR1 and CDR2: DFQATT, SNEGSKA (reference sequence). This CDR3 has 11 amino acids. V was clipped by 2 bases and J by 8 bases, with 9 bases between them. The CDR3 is CSARPTEEAFF. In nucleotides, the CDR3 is TGCAGTGCTAGACCGACAGAGGAAGCTTTCTTT.

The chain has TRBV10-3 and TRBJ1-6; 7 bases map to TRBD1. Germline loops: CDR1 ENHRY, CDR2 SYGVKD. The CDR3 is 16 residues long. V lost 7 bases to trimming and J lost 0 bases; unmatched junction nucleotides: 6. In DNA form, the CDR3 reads TGTGCCATCACCGCGGACAGGAACTCCTATAATTCACCCCTCCACTTT. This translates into CAITADRNSYNSPLHF.

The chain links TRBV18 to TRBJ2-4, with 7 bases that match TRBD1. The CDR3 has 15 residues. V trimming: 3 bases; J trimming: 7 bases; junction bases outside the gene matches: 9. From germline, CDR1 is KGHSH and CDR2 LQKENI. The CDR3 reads CASSPRTGVENIQYF. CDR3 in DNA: TGTGCCAGCTCACCCCGTACAGGGGTAGAGAACATTCAGTACTTC.

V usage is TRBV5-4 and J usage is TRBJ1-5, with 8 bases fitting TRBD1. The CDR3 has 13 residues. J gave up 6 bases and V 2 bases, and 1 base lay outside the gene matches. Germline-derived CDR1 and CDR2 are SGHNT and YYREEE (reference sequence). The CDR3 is CASSFDRGQPQHF. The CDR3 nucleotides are TGTGCCAGCAGCTTTGACAGGGGTCAGCCCCAGCATTTT.

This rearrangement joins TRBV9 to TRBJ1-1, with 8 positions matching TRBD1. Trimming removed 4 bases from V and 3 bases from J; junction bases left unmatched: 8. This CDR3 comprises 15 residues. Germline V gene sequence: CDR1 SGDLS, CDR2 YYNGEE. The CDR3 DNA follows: TGTGCCAGCAGCCCGACAGGGGCGTCGTACACTGAAGCTTTCTTT. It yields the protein CASSPTGASYTEAFF. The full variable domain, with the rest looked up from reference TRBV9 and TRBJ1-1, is DSGVTQTPKHLITATGQRVTLRCSPRSGDLSVYWYQQSLDQGLQFLIQYYNGEERAKGNILERFSAQQFPDLHSELNLSSLELGDSALYFCASSPTGASYTEAFFGQGTRLTVV.

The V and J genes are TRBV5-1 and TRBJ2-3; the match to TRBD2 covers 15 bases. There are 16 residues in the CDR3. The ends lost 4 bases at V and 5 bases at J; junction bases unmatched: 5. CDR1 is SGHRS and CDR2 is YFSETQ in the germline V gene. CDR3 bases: TGCGCCAGCAGCCGTAGGACTAGCGGGGGGGAAGATACGCAGTATTTT. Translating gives CASSRRTSGGEDTQYF.

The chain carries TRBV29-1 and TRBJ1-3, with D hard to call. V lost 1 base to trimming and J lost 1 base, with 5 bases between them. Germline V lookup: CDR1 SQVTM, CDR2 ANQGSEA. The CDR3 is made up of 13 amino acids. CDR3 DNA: TGCAGCGTTGAAGGGAGATCTGGAAACACCATATATTTT. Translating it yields CSVEGRSGNTIYF.

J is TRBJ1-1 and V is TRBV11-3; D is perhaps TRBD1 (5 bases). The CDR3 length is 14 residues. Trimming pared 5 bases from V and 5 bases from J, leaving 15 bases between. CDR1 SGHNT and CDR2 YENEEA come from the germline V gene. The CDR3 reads CASSPRDGSTEAFF. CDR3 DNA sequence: TGTGCCAGCAGCCCGAGGGACGGGAGTACTGAAGCTTTCTTT.

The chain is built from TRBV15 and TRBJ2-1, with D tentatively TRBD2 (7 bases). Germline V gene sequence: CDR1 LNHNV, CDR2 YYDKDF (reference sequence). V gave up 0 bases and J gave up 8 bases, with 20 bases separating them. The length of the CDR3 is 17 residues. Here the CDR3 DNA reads TGTGCCACCAGCAGAGATTTTGGGGGGGGGCTCGCGGATGAGCAGTTCTTC. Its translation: CATSRDFGGGLADEQFF.

CDR3 in DNA: TGTGCCAGCAGCGTTCAATACACCGGGGAGCTGTTTTTT. Translated, it gives CASSVQYTGELFF. The chain recombines TRBV9 with TRBJ2-2; no reliable D call. The germline V and J ends were trimmed by 2 bases and 3 bases, with 5 bases remaining between them. CDR1 and CDR2 (germline): SGDLS, YYNGEE. This CDR3 is built from 13 residues. Drawing the rest from reference TRBV9 and TRBJ2-2, the complete variable domain is DSGVTQTPKHLITATGQRVTLRCSPRSGDLSVYWYQQSLDQGLQFLIQYYNGEERAKGNILERFSAQQFPDLHSELNLSSLELGDSALYFCASSVQYTGELFFGEGSRLTVL.

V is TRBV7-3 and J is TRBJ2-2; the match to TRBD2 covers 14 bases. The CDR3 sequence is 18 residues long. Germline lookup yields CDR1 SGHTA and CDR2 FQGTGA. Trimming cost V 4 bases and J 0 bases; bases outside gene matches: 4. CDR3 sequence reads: CASSSRTSGGPNTGELFF. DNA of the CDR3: TGTGCCAGCAGCTCCCGGACTAGCGGGGGGCCGAACACCGGGGAGCTGTTTTTT.